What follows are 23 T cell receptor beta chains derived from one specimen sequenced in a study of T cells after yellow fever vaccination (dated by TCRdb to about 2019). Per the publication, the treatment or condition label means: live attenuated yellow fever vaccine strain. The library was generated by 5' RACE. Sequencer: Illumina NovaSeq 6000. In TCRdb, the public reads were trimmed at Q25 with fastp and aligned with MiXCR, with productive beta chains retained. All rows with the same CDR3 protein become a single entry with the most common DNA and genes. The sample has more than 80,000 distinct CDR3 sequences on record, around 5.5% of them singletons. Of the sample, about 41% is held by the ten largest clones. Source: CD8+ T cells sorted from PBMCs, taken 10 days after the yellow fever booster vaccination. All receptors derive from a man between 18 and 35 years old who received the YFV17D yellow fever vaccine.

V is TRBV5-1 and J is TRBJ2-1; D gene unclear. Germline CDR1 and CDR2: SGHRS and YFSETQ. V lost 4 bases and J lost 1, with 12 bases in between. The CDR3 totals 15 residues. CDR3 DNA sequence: TGCGCCAGCAGCCCCGCCTTGGGGTCCTACAATGAGCAGTTCTTC. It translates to CASSPALGSYNEQFF. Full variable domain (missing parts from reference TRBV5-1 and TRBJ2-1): KAGVTQTPRYLIKTRGQQVTLSCSPISGHRSVSWYQQTPGQGLQFLFEYFSETQRNKGNFPGRFSGRQFSNSRSEMNVSTLELGDSALYLCASSPALGSYNEQFFGPGTRLTVL.

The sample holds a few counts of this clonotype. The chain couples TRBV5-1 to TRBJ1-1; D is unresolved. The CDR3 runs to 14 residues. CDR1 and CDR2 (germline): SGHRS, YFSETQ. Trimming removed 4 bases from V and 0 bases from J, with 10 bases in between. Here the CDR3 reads CASSVYRVNTEAFF. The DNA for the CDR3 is TGCGCCAGCAGCGTATACCGGGTGAACACTGAAGCTTTCTTT.

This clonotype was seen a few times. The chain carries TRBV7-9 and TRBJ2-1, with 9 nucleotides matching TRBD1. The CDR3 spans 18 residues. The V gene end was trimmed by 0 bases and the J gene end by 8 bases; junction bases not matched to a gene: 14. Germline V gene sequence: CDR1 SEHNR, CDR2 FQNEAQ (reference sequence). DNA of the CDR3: TGTGCCAGCAGCTTAGCGGGCTCGCTCGGGACAGGGATCGATGAGCAGTTCTTC. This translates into CASSLAGSLGTGIDEQFF.

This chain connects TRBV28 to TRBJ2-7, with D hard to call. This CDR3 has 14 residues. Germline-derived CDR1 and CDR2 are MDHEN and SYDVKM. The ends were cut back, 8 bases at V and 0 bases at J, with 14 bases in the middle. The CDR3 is CASRYGESSYEQYV. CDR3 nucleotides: TGTGCCAGCCGTTACGGCGAGTCCTCCTACGAGCAGTACGTC.

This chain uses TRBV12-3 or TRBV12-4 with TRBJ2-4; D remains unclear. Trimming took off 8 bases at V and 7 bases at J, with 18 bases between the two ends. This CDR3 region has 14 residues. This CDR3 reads CASFLSSEPNIQYF. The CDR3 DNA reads TGTGCCAGCTTCCTCTCCTCTGAGCCGAACATTCAGTACTTC.

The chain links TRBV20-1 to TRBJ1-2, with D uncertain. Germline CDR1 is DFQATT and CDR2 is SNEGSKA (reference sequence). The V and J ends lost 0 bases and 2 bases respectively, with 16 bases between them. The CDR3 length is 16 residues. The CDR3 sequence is CSARDASEAPNYGYTF. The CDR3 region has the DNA TGCAGTGCTAGAGATGCCTCCGAAGCCCCAAACTATGGCTACACCTTC.

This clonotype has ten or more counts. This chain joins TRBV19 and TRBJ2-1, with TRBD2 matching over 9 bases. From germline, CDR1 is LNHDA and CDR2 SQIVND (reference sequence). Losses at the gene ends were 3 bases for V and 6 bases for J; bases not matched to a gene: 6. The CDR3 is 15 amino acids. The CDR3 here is CASSIHAGGSNEQFF. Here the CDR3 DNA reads TGTGCCAGTAGTATCCATGCGGGGGGGAGCAATGAGCAGTTCTTC.

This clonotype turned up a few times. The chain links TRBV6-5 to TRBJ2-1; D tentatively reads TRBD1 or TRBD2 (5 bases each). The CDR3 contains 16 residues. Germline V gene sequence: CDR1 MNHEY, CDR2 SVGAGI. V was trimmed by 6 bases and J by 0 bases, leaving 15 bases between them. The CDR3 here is CASSPGGWGSYNEQFF. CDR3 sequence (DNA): TGTGCCAGCAGCCCTGGGGGTTGGGGCTCCTACAATGAGCAGTTCTTC.

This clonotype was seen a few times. The CDR3 here is CSVGTMRRKIAFGDEQFF. DNA of the CDR3: TGCAGCGTGGGAACTATGCGGCGAAAAATTGCCTTTGGGGATGAGCAGTTCTTC. This rearrangement joins TRBV29-1 to TRBJ2-1; D is ambiguous. The CDR3 is 18 residues long. Trimming took off 6 bases at V and 8 bases at J, with 32 bases between the two ends. CDR1 SQVTM and CDR2 ANQGSEA come from the germline V gene.

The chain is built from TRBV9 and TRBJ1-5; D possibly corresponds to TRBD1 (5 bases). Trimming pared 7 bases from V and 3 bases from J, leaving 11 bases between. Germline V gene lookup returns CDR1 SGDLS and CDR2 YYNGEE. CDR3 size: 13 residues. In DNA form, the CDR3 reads TGTGCCAGCGGGAAGGGGCTCAATCAGCCCCAGCATTTT. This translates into CASGKGLNQPQHF.

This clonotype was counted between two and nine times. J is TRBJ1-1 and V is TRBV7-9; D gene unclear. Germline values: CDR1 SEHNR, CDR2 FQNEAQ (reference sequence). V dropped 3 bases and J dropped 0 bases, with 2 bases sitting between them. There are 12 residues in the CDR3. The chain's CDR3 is CASSFVNTEAFF. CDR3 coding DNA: TGTGCCAGCAGCTTCGTGAACACTGAAGCTTTCTTT.

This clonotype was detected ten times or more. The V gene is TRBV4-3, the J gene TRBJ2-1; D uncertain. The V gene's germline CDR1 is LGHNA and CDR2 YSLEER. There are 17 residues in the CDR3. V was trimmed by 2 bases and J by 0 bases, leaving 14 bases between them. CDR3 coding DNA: TGCGCCAGCAGCCAATCTGAAACCGGTAGCTCCTACAATGAGCAGTTCTTC. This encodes CASSQSETGSSYNEQFF.

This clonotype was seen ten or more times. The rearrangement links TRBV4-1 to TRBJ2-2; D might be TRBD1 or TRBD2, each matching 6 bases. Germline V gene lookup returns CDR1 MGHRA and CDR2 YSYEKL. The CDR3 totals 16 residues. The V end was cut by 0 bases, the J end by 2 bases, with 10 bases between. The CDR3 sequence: CASSQEEGHNTGELFF. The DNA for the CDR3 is TGCGCCAGCAGCCAAGAGGAGGGACATAACACCGGGGAGCTGTTTTTT.

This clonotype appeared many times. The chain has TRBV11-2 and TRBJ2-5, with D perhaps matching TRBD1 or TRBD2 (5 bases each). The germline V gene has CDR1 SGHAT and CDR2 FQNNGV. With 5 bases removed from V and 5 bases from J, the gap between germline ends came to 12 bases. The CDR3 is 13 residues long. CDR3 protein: CASSLRQRETQYF. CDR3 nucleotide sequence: TGTGCCAGCAGCCTACGACAGCGGGAGACCCAGTACTTC.

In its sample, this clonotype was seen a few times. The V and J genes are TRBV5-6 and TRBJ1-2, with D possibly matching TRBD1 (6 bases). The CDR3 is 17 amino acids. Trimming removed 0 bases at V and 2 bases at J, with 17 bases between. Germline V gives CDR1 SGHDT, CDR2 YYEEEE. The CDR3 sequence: CASSLVGHGKGNYGYTF. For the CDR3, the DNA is TGTGCCAGCAGCTTGGTGGGACACGGAAAGGGGAACTATGGCTACACCTTC.

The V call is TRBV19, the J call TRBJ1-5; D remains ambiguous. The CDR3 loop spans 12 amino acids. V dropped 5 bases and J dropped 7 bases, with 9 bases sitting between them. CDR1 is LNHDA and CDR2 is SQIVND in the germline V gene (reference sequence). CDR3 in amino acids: CASSLVGQPQHF. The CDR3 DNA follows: TGTGCCAGTAGTTTGGTGGGGCAGCCCCAGCATTTT.

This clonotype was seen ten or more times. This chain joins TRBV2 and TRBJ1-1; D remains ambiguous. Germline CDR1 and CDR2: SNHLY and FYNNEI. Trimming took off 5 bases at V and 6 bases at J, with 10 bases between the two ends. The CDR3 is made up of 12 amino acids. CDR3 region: CASSFPSPEAFF. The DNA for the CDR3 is TGTGCCAGCAGTTTCCCGAGCCCTGAAGCTTTCTTT.

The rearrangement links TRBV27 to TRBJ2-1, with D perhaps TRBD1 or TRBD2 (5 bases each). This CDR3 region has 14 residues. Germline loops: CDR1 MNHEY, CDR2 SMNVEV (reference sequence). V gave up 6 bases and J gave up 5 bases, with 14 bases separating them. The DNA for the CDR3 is TGTGCCAGCAGGACGGGACGGAGTAACAATGAGCAGTTCTTC. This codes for CASRTGRSNNEQFF.

The chain's CDR3 is CASRAGSYNEQFF. Here the CDR3 DNA reads TGCGCCAGCAGGGCAGGGAGCTACAATGAGCAGTTCTTC. The rearrangement joins TRBV5-1 to TRBJ2-1; TRBD1 or TRBD2 may be the D gene (5 bases each). Germline V gene sequence: CDR1 SGHRS, CDR2 YFSETQ. V shed 5 bases and J shed 3 bases, with 9 bases lying between them. The CDR3 contains 13 residues.

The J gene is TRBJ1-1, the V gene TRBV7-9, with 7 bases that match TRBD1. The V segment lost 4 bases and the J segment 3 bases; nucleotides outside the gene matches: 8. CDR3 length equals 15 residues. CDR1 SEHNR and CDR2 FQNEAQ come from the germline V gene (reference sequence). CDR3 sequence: CASSSFATGDTEAFF. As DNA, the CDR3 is TGTGCCAGCAGCTCATTTGCTACAGGGGACACTGAAGCTTTCTTT. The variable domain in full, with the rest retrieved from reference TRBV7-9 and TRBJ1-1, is DTGVSQNPRHKITKRGQNVTFRCDPISEHNRLYWYRQTLGQGPEFLTYFQNEAQLEKSRLLSDRFSAERPKGSFSTLEIQRTEQGDSAMYLCASSSFATGDTEAFFGQGTRLTVV.

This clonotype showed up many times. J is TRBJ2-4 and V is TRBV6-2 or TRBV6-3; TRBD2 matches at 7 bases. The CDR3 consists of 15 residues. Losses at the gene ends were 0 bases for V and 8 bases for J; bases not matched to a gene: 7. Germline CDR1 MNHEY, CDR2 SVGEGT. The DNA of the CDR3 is TGTGCCAGCAGTTACTCCCCGACTAGCCCATACATTCAGTACTTC. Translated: CASSYSPTSPYIQYF.

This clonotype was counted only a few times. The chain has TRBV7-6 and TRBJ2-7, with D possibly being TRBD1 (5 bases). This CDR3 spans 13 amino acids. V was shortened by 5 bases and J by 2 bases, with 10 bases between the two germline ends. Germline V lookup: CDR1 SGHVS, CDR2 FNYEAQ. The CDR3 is CASSLTETYEQYV. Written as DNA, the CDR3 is TGTGCCAGCAGCCTGACAGAGACCTACGAGCAGTACGTC.

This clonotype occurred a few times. CDR3 coding DNA: TGTGCCAGCAGCTCCGGGACTATTTACTTGGATACGCAGTATTTT. Translated: CASSSGTIYLDTQYF. This rearrangement joins TRBV7-2 to TRBJ2-3, with TRBD2 identical over 7 bases. The CDR3 spans 15 residues. The V gene end was trimmed by 4 bases and the J gene end by 6 bases; junction bases not matched to a gene: 10. Germline CDR1 SGHTA, CDR2 FQGNSA.